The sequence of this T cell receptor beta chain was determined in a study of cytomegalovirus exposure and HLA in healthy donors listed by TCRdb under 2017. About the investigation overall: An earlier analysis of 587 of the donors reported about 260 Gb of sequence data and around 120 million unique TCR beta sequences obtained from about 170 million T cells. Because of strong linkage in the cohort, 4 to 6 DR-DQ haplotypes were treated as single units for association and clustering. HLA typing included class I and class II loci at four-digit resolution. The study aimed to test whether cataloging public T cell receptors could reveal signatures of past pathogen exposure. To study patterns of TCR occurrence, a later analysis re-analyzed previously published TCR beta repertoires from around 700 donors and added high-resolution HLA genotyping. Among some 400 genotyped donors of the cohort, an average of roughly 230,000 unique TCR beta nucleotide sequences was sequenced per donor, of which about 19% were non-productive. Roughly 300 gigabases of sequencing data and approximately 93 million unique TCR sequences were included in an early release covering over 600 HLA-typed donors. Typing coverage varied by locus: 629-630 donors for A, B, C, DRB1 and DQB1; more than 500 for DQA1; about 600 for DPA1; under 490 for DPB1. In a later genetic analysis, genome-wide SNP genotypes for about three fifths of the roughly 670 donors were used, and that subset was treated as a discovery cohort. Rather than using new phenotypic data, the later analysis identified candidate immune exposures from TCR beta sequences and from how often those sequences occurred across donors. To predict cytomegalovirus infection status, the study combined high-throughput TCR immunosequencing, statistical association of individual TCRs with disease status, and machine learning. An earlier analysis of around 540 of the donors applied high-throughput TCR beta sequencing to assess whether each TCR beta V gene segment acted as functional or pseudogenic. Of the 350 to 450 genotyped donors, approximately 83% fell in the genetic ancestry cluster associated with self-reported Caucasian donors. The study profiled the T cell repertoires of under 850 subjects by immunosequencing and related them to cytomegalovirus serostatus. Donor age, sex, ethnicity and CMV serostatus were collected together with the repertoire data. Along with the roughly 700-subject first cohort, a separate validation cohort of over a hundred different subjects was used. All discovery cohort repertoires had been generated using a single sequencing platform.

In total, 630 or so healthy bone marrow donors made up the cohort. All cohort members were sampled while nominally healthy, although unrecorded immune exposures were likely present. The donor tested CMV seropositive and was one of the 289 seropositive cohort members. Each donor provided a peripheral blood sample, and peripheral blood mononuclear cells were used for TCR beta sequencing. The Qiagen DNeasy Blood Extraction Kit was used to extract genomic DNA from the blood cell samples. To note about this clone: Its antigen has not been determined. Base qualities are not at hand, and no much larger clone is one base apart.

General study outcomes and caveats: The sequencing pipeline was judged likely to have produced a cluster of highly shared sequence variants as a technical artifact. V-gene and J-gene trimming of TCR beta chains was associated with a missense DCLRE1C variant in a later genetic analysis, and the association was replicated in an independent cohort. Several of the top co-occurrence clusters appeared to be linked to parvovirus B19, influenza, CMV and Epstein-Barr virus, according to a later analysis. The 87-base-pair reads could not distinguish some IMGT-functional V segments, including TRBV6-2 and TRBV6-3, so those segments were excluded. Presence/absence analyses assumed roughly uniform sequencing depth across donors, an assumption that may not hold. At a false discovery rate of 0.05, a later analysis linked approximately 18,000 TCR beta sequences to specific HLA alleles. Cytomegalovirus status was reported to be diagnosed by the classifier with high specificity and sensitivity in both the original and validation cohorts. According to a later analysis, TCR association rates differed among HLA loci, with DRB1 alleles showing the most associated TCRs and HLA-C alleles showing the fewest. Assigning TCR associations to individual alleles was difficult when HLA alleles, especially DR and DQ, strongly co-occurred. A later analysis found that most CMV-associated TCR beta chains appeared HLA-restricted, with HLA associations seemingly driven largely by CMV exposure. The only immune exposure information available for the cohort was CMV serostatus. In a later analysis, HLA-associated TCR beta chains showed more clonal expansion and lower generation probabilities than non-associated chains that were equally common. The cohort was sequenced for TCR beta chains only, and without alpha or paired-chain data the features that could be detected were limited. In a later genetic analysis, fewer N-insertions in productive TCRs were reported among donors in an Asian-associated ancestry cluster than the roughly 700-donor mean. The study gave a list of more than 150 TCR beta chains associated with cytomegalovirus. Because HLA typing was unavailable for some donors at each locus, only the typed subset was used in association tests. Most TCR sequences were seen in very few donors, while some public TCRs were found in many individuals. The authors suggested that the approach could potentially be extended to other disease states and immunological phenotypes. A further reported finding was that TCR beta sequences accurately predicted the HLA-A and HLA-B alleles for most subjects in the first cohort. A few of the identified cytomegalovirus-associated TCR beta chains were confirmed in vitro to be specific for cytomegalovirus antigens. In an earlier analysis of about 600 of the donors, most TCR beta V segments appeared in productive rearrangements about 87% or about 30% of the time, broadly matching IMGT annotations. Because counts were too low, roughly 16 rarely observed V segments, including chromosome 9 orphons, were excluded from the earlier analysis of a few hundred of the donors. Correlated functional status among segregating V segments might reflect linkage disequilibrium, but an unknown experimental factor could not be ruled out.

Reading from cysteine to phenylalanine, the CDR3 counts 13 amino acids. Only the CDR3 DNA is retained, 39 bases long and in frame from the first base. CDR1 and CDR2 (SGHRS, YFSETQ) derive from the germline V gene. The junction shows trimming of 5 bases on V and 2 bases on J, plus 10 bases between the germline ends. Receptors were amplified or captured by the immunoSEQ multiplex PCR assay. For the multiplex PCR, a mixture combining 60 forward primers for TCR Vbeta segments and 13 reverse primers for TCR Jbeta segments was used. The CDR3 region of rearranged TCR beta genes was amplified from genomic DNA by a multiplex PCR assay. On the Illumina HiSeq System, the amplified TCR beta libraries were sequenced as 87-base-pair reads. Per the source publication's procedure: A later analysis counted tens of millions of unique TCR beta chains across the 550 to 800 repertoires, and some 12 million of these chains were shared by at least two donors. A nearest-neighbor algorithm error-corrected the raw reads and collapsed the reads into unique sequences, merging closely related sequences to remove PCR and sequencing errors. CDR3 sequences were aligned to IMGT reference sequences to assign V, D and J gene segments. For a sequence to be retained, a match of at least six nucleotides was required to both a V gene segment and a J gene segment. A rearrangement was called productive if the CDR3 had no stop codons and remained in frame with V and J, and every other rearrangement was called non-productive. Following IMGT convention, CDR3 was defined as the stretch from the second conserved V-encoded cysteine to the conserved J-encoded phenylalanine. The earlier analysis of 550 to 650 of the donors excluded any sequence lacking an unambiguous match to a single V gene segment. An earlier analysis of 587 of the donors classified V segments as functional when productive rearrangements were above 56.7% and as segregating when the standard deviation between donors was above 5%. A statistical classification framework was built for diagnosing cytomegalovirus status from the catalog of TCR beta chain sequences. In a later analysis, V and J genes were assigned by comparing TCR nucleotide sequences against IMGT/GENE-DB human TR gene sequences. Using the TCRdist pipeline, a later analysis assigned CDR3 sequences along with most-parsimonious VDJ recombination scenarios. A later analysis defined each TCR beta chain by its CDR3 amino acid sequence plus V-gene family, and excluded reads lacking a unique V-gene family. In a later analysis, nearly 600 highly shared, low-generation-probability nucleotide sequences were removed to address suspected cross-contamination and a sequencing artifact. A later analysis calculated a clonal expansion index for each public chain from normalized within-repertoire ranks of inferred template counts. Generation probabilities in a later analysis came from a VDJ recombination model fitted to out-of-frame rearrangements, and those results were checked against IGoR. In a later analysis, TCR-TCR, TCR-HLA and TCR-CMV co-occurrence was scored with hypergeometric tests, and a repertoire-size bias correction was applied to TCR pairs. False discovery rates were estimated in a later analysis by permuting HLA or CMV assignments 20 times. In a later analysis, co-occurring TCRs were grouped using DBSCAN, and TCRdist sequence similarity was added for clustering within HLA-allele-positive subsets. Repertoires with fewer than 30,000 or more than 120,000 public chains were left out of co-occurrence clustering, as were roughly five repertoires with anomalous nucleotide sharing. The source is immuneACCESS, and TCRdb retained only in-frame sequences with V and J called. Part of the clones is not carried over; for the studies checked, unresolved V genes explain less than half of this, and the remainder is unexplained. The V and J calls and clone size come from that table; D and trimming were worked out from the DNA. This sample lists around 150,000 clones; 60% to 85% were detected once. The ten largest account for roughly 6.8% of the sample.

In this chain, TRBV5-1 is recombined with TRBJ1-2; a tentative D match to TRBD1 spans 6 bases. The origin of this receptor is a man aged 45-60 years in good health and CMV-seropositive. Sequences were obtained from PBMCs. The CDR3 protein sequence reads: CASSSQGNYGYTF. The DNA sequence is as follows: TGCGCCAGCAGTTCTCAGGGGAACTATGGCTACACCTTC.